This T cell receptor beta chain came from a study of blood T cell repertoires in COVID-19. Generated by immunoSEQ multiplex PCR, the TCRdb table keeps only in-frame clones and is missing some. This sample has 250,000 to 300,000 clones, with around 90% found just once. V was cut by 2 bases and J by 0 bases, with 9 bases left in between. The CDR3 is 15 residues long. Germline CDR1 is WSHSY and CDR2 is SAAADI. On this clone itself: The sample contains more than one DNA sequence encoding this CDR3.

The sequencing sample was made of peripheral blood. The TCR sequence derives from a man between 45 and 60 years old with acute or convalescent COVID-19. The chain recombines TRBV10-2 with TRBJ2-3; D remains unclear. CDR3 sequence (DNA): TGCGCCAGCAGTGAGAGCCCAACTAGCACAGATACGCAGTATTTT. This codes for CASSESPTSTDTQYF.